These 26 T cell receptor beta chains share one sample of origin, sequenced in a study of cytomegalovirus exposure and HLA in healthy donors. The PCR employed 60 Vbeta primers together with 13 Jbeta primers. Here immunoSEQ multiplex PCR was the method, and the copy in TCRdb shows in-frame clones only, minus some. This table has 150,000 to 160,000 clones, around three quarters appearing once. The sequenced sample was PBMCs. All receptors come from a middle-aged woman in good health and CMV-seronegative.

The CDR3, as DNA: TGTGCCAGCAGCTTACTCGCGGGAGGGCCCGTCGAGCAGTACTTC. Translating it yields CASSLLAGGPVEQYF. The chain joins TRBV7-9 to TRBJ2-7, with TRBD2 identical over 9 bases. The J segment lost 6 bases and the V segment lost 2 bases, leaving 8 bases of the junction unmatched. The CDR3 is 15 residues long. The germline V gene encodes CDR1 SEHNR and CDR2 FQNEAQ (reference sequence).

The chain combines TRBV7-6 with TRBJ1-2; 10 positions match TRBD1. With V trimmed by 5 bases and J by 7 bases, 10 bases remained unmatched. This CDR3 spans 15 amino acids. Germline V lookup: CDR1 SGHVS, CDR2 FNYEAQ. CDR3 in amino acids: CASSPRDRGPIGYTF. The CDR3 nucleotides are TGTGCCAGCAGCCCCCGGGACAGGGGACCTATTGGCTACACCTTC.

The genes are TRBV6-5 and TRBJ1-1; TRBD1 matches at 10 bases. Germline-derived CDR1 and CDR2 are MNHEY and SVGAGI. This CDR3 has 16 residues. The trim removed 4 bases at V and 3 bases at J, leaving 8 bases unmatched. CDR3 amino acids: CASSSPRQGADTEAFF. The DNA for the CDR3 is TGTGCCAGCAGTTCCCCGAGACAGGGGGCGGACACTGAAGCTTTCTTT.

This clone was counted between two and nine times. This sequence joins TRBV7-8 and TRBJ2-1; D perhaps matches TRBD1 (6 bases). V was cut by 5 bases and J by 0 bases, with 14 bases left in between. The CDR3 is 16 residues long. Germline CDR1 and CDR2: SGHVS and FQNEAQ. The CDR3 DNA follows: TGTGCCAGCAGCGCCTACAGGGTTAGCTCCTACAATGAGCAGTTCTTC. Amino acid sequence: CASSAYRVSSYNEQFF.

This clone was detected a few times. The genes are TRBV30 and TRBJ2-5, with 9 nucleotides matching TRBD2. Germline trimming cut 4 bases from V and 5 bases from J; bases unmatched to any gene: 5. The CDR3 covers 13 residues. Germline V gene data show CDR1 as GTSNPN and CDR2 as SVGIG (reference sequence). CDR3 coding DNA: TGTGCCTGGACTAGCGGGACTCTGGAGACCCAGTACTTC. Amino acid sequence: CAWTSGTLETQYF. Variable domain in full (rest from reference TRBV30 and TRBJ2-5): SQTIHQWPATLVQPVGSPLSLECTVEGTSNPNLYWYRQAAGRGLQLLFYSVGIGQISSEVPQNLSASRPQDRQFILSSKKLLLSDSGFYLCAWTSGTLETQYFGPGTRLLVL.

This clone was detected only a few times. The genes are TRBV19 and TRBJ2-5, with D possibly TRBD1 on 5 matching bases. The CDR3 runs 13 residues. V lost 4 bases to trimming and J lost 1 base, with 7 bases between them. Per the germline V gene, CDR1 is LNHDA and CDR2 is SQIVND (reference sequence). Here the CDR3 DNA reads TGTGCCAGTAGTAGACAGTCCCAAGAGACCCAGTACTTC. The encoded protein is CASSRQSQETQYF.

The chain employs TRBV28 and TRBJ1-2, with 10 bases that match TRBD1. This CDR3 region has 13 residues. CDR1 is MDHEN, CDR2 SYDVKM, per germline. Losses at the gene ends were 4 bases for V and 9 bases for J; bases not matched to a gene: 5. CDR3 nucleotide sequence: TGTGCCAGCAGTTACGACAGGGGGCCTAGCTACACCTTC. This codes for CASSYDRGPSYTF.

The V gene is TRBV29-1, the J gene TRBJ2-1; 11 nucleotides match TRBD2. The CDR3 consists of 15 residues. CDR1 and CDR2 (germline): SQVTM, ANQGSEA. The J segment lost 5 bases and the V segment lost 4 bases, leaving 7 bases of the junction unmatched. The CDR3 DNA follows: TGCAGCGTTGCAAAGGGACTAGCGGCAGACAATGAGCAGTTCTTC. Translation: CSVAKGLAADNEQFF.

This chain links TRBV5-6 with TRBJ2-7; 10 positions match TRBD2. The CDR3 has 16 amino acids. The V and J ends lost 0 bases and 4 bases, in that order; junction bases with no gene match: 7. The germline V gene has CDR1 SGHDT and CDR2 YYEEEE. For the CDR3, the DNA is TGTGCCAGCAGCTTGGAAGGACTAGCGGTCGATTACGAGCAGTACTTC. It translates to CASSLEGLAVDYEQYF.

This sequence joins TRBV5-1 and TRBJ1-6; D unclear. Trimming took off 0 bases at V and 7 bases at J, with 8 bases between the two ends. The CDR3 loop spans 14 amino acids. The germline V gene encodes CDR1 SGHRS and CDR2 YFSETQ. The CDR3 sequence is CASSLAGHNSPLHF. The CDR3 nucleotides read TGCGCCAGCAGCTTGGCCGGTCACAATTCACCCCTCCACTTT.

The rearrangement links TRBV10-3 to TRBJ2-5; 8 nucleotides match TRBD1. Trimming took 6 bases from V and 5 from J; bases not matched to a gene: 11. The CDR3 covers 15 residues. Germline V lookup: CDR1 ENHRY, CDR2 SYGVKD. The DNA of the CDR3 is TGTGCCATCAGCAAAAGCAGGGGGCGCGGGGAGACCCAGTACTTC. Translated, it gives CAISKSRGRGETQYF.

This chain uses TRBV29-1 with TRBJ2-1; 8 bases are a match to TRBD2. Germline trimming cut 2 bases from V and 4 bases from J; bases unmatched to any gene: 4. The V gene's germline CDR1 is SQVTM and CDR2 ANQGSEA. This CDR3 spans 14 amino acids. For the CDR3, the DNA is TGCAGCGTTGAAACGCGGGGGGCTTACAATGAGCAGTTCTTC. It codes for CSVETRGAYNEQFF.

The rearrangement joins TRBV6-5 to TRBJ2-7; 7 bases match TRBD1. The CDR3 is made up of 13 amino acids. The V gene end was trimmed by 2 bases and the J gene end by 6 bases; junction bases not matched to a gene: 4. CDR1 and CDR2 from the germline V gene are MNHEY and SVGAGI. The CDR3 DNA sequence: TGTGCCAGCAGTTACGGGACAGCCATCGAGCAGTACTTC. Its translation: CASSYGTAIEQYF.

This chain connects TRBV5-1 to TRBJ2-7; maybe TRBD1 (7 bases). CDR3 length: 14 residues. Trimming shortened V by 4 bases and J by 4 bases, and 15 bases separated the two germline ends. Germline V gene data show CDR1 as SGHRS and CDR2 as YFSETQ. In DNA, the CDR3 is TGCGCCAGCAGCCCTCAGGGGGGCCCTTACGAGCAGTACTTC. Protein sequence: CASSPQGGPYEQYF.

The genes are TRBV27 and TRBJ1-5, with a weak D call TRBD1 (5 bases). The V and J ends lost 6 bases and 4 bases respectively, with 13 bases between them. From germline, CDR1 is MNHEY and CDR2 SMNVEV (reference sequence). The length of the CDR3 is 14 residues. The CDR3 loop is CASSLWGGNQPQHF. CDR3 bases: TGTGCCAGCAGCCTATGGGGGGGGAATCAGCCCCAGCATTTT.

As regards this clone: At the DNA level, this CDR3 is encoded by other sequences in the same sample as well. The chain links TRBV5-6 to TRBJ1-2, with a possible D match to TRBD1 (6 bases). Trimming removed 0 bases at V and 2 bases at J, with 14 bases between. The CDR3 covers 16 residues. Germline values: CDR1 SGHDT, CDR2 YYEEEE. CDR3 DNA sequence: TGTGCCAGCAGCTTGGTTGACAGGAGAAACAACTATGGCTACACCTTC. Protein product: CASSLVDRRNNYGYTF.

The chain has TRBV27 and TRBJ2-7, with 12 bases identical to TRBD1. The ends lost 11 bases at V and 5 bases at J; junction bases unmatched: 10. Germline loops: CDR1 MNHEY, CDR2 SMNVEV (reference sequence). CDR3 length equals 14 residues. The CDR3: CAGYSGQGAHEQYF. The DNA for the CDR3 is TGTGCCGGTTATTCGGGACAGGGGGCTCACGAGCAGTACTTC.

The rearrangement joins TRBV9 to TRBJ1-6; D unresolved. V lost 0 bases and J lost 6, with 13 bases in between. The germline gives CDR1 SGDLS, CDR2 YYNGEE. The CDR3 has 16 amino acids. The CDR3 sequence is CASSVGGHGSNSPLHF. The DNA for the CDR3 is TGTGCCAGCAGCGTAGGTGGTCACGGGAGTAATTCACCCCTCCACTTT.

The chain recombines TRBV6-5 with TRBJ1-2; the D is unclear. V lost 0 bases and J 0 bases, leaving 8 bases between the germline ends. The CDR3 runs to 15 residues. The V gene's germline CDR1 is MNHEY and CDR2 SVGAGI. The CDR3 coding sequence is TGTGCCAGCAGTTACTCGATCCTATCTAACTATGGCTACACCTTC. Its translation is CASSYSILSNYGYTF.

This chain uses TRBV28 with TRBJ1-1; D gene ambiguous. The germline CDR1 and CDR2 sequences are MDHEN and SYDVKM. V was trimmed by 9 bases and J by 6 bases, leaving 14 bases between them. The length of the CDR3 is 12 residues. The CDR3 loop reads CASSEGVAEAFF. For the CDR3, the DNA is TGTGCCAGTAGCGAGGGAGTGGCTGAAGCTTTCTTT.

This clone has more than one count but fewer than ten. The rearrangement links TRBV5-1 to TRBJ2-3; D perhaps matches TRBD2 (7 bases). This CDR3 has 16 residues. V was clipped by 0 bases and J by 4 bases, with 15 bases between them. Germline V gene sequence: CDR1 SGHRS, CDR2 YFSETQ. CDR3 coding DNA: TGCGCCAGCAGCTTGGACGTGGGAGGGGGGTCAGATACGCAGTATTTT. Encoded protein: CASSLDVGGGSDTQYF.

The chain couples TRBV6-5 to TRBJ2-7; TRBD2 matches 12 bases. This CDR3 comprises 14 residues. Germline V CDR1 and CDR2: MNHEY, SVGAGI. V shed 2 bases, J shed 4 bases, and the junction held 0 bases outside the gene matches. The CDR3 sequence is CASSYGTSGYEQYF. For the CDR3, the DNA is TGTGCCAGCAGTTACGGGACTAGCGGGTACGAGCAGTACTTC.

The rearrangement links TRBV7-9 to TRBJ2-3; D may be TRBD1 (6 bases). The germline V gene encodes CDR1 SEHNR and CDR2 FQNEAQ (reference sequence). The CDR3 sequence is 14 residues long. V was clipped by 3 bases and J by 4 bases, with 11 bases between them. The DNA for the CDR3 is TGTGCCAGCAGCTTTTTACAGGGTTCAGATACGCAGTATTTT. This gives the protein CASSFLQGSDTQYF.

This chain joins TRBV30 and TRBJ1-1; D unclear. The CDR3 is 10 residues long. Germline V gene data show CDR1 as GTSNPN and CDR2 as SVGIG (reference sequence). Trimming removed 7 bases at V and 11 bases at J, with 14 bases between. The CDR3 nucleotides are TGTGCCTACCGTCAGACCGGGGCTTTCTTT. This encodes CAYRQTGAFF. The variable domain in full, completed from reference TRBV30 and TRBJ1-1, reads SQTIHQWPATLVQPVGSPLSLECTVEGTSNPNLYWYRQAAGRGLQLLFYSVGIGQISSEVPQNLSASRPQDRQFILSSKKLLLSDSGFYLCAYRQTGAFFGQGTRLTVV.

The chain links TRBV13 to TRBJ2-5, with unresolved D. The CDR3 totals 12 residues. With 5 bases removed from V and 2 bases from J, the gap between germline ends came to 6 bases. The germline gives CDR1 PRHDT, CDR2 FYEKMQ (reference sequence). The CDR3 DNA reads as TGTGCCAGCAGCCGAACACAAGAGACCCAGTACTTC. It translates to CASSRTQETQYF.

This clone was found a few times. This chain links TRBV19 with TRBJ1-2; 7 positions agree with TRBD1. CDR3 size: 16 residues. CDR1 is LNHDA, CDR2 SQIVND, per germline (reference sequence). V lost 9 bases to trimming and J lost 1 base; unmatched junction nucleotides: 14. The CDR3 is CARHRDSFSLNYGYTF. CDR3 DNA: TGTGCCAGGCACCGGGACAGCTTCTCGCTTAACTATGGCTACACCTTC.